The clone carrying this T cell receptor (beta chain) was counted a few times. Its antigen is unknown. TCRdb's table, derived via immunoSEQ multiplex PCR, lists solely in-frame clones and lacks some. The sample lists 250,000 or so clones, under 80% occurring once. PBMCs that had been cryopreserved were the source of approximately 2 micrograms of genomic DNA for TCR beta libraries. The record originates from a study of cytotoxic CD8 clonotypes in ibrutinib-treated CLL. On the study more broadly: IGHV unmutated roughly 17; relapsed/refractory 11 to 12; treatment-naive around 14.

Study-level points and caveats: Baseline-level clonality went beyond age-matched healthy donors and moved in step with circulating CD8+ T-cell counts. Public clonotypes, an uncommon group, contracted or remained stable on treatment.

This CDR3 is 14 amino acids long. V lost 3 bases, J lost 2 bases, and 10 bases lay in between. Germline CDR1 reads MDHEN; CDR2 reads SYDVKM. The source material was PBMCs, sampled after 24 months of ibrutinib treatment. The receptor was isolated from a human donor with chronic lymphocytic leukemia. V is TRBV28 and J is TRBJ1-2; D gene ambiguous. The CDR3 sequence is CASSLGLRNYGYTF. DNA of the CDR3: TGTGCCAGCAGTTTGGGCTTAAGGAACTATGGCTACACCTTC.